A selection of T cell receptor beta chains follows, all from one sample in a study of control samples from healthy donors and cancer patients. The data were produced by immunoSEQ multiplex PCR, yet TCRdb's version contains in-frame clones alone and is incomplete. The sample holds around 13,000 clones, around 94% seen once. What was sequenced was PBMCs. The receptors shown here come from a man between 65 and 80 years old with head and neck cancer. CDR3s include the opening cysteine and the closing phenylalanine or tryptophan. A D gene is named only where the DNA matches it firmly. Only some rows state a clone size, as once, few, many or a class for expanded clones.

d_gene,j_gene,abundance,v_gene,CDR3nt,CDR3aa
NA,TRBJ1-1,NA,TRBV2,TGTGCCAGCAACGCCGGGAAGAACACTGAAGCTTTCTTT,CASNAGKNTEAFF
TRBD2,TRBJ2-3,NA,TRBV5-4,TGTGCCAGCAGCTTAACTAGCGGGGAGACAGATACGCAGTATTTT,CASSLTSGETDTQYF
NA,TRBJ1-2,NA,TRBV5-4,TGTGCCAGCAGCTCCAGGGGCGTGGATGGCTACACCTTC,CASSSRGVDGYTF
NA,TRBJ2-2,NA,TRBV7-9,TGTGCCAGCAGCTTGCGGACTACGAACACCGGGGAGCTGTTTTTT,CASSLRTTNTGELFF
TRBD1,TRBJ2-7,NA,TRBV5-4,TGTGCCAGCAGCTTCGCCGGGACAGGGAGGACCTACGAGCAGTACTTC,CASSFAGTGRTYEQYF
NA,TRBJ2-7,NA,TRBV6-5,TGTGCCAGCAGCGCCGAGGTTGCGACCTACGAGCAGTACTTC,CASSAEVATYEQYF
NA,TRBJ1-5,NA,TRBV7-6,TGTGCCAGCAGCTTAGCTTCAGGGTTGAATCAGCCCCAGCATTTT,CASSLASGLNQPQHF
NA,TRBJ2-3,NA,TRBV25-1,TGTGCCAGCAGTGAGCAGGGTGCTACGCAGTATTTT,CASSEQGATQYF
NA,TRBJ1-1,NA,TRBV2,TGTGCCAGCAGATTGGACGTTTTTGAAGCTTTCTTT,CASRLDVFEAFF
NA,TRBJ2-2,NA,TRBV16,TGTGCCAGCAGCCAAAGGGCGAACACCGGGGAGCTGTTTTTT,CASSQRANTGELFF
NA,TRBJ2-3,NA,TRBV7-7,TGTGCCAGCAGTTACAGGGTCACAGATACGCAGTATTTT,CASSYRVTDTQYF
TRBD2,TRBJ2-3,NA,TRBV10-1,TGCGCCAGCAGTGACCGGGACTACACAGATACGCAGTATTTT,CASSDRDYTDTQYF
NA,TRBJ2-3,few,TRBV7-9,TGTGCCAGCAGCTTAGCTAGCGGAGGAGGCCCAGATACGCAGTATTTT,CASSLASGGGPDTQYF
NA,TRBJ2-6,NA,TRBV5-4,TGTGCCAGCAGCTTGGGGCAGGGGAGGGCGGGGGCCAACGTCCTGACTTTC,CASSLGQGRAGANVLTF
NA,TRBJ2-5,NA,TRBV28,TGTGCCAGCAGTTTGAACAACCCAGAGACCCAGTACTTC,CASSLNNPETQYF
NA,TRBJ2-7,NA,TRBV12-3/TRBV12-4,TGTGCCAGCAGTTTAGGGAGGCAGTACTTC,CASSLGRQYF
NA,TRBJ2-3,NA,TRBV7-6,TGTGCCAGCAGCTTAGGGGCCTCTAGCACAGATACGCAGTATTTT,CASSLGASSTDTQYF
TRBD1,TRBJ1-5,NA,TRBV18,TGTGCCAGCTCACCCGGACAGGGGGCGTGGGGCAATCAGCCCCAGCATTTT,CASSPGQGAWGNQPQHF
NA,TRBJ1-2,NA,TRBV7-9,TGTGCCAGCAGCCCCCCGTGGGCTGACTATGGCTACACCTTC,CASSPPWADYGYTF
NA,TRBJ2-5,large,TRBV10-1,TGCGCCAGTTCCAGTTCTACCATCGGGACCCAGTACTTC,CASSSSTIGTQYF
TRBD1,TRBJ1-4,NA,TRBV5-1,TGCGCCAGCAGCTTAGGGGGACAGGATTATGAAAAACTGTTTTTT,CASSLGGQDYEKLFF
NA,TRBJ2-6,once,TRBV4-2,TGTGCCAGCAGCCAAGATCTGAGTTCCGGGGCCAACGTCCTGACTTTC,CASSQDLSSGANVLTF
NA,TRBJ1-6,NA,TRBV10-2,TGCGCCAGCAGCTCAACAGGGTTTCGTGACGATTCACCCCTCCACTTT,CASSSTGFRDDSPLHF
NA,TRBJ2-7,NA,TRBV5-1,TGCGCCAGCAGCGGCCAGACCTACGAGCAGTACTTC,CASSGQTYEQYF
TRBD1,TRBJ2-7,NA,TRBV9,TGTGCCAGCAGCGTCGGGACAGCCTCCTACGAGCAGTACTTC,CASSVGTASYEQYF
NA,TRBJ2-3,NA,TRBV7-9,TGTGCCAGCAGCCCCCGGATTCGGAGCACAGATACGCAGTATTTT,CASSPRIRSTDTQYF
NA,TRBJ1-1,NA,TRBV29-1,TGCAGCGTTGTTGCAGGACACACTGAAGCTTTCTTT,CSVVAGHTEAFF
TRBD2,TRBJ2-3,once,TRBV2,TGTGCCAGCCGGACTAGCGGGGGGACAGATACGCAGTATTTT,CASRTSGGTDTQYF
NA,TRBJ2-1,NA,TRBV7-3,TGTGCCAGCAGCCCCGGGACTCCCTACAATGAGCAGTTCTTC,CASSPGTPYNEQFF
NA,TRBJ1-1,NA,TRBV5-1,TGCGCCAGCAGCTGGGGTACTACGGGCACTGAAGCTTTCTTT,CASSWGTTGTEAFF
NA,TRBJ1-5,NA,TRBV7-9,TGTACCAGCAGCTTAGGCGGGTCAGGTTCAAATCAGCCCCAGCATTTT,CTSSLGGSGSNQPQHF
NA,TRBJ1-6,NA,TRBV5-1,TGCGCCAGCAGCTTCGAAGGGGGATTAGGTAATTCACCCCTCCACTTT,CASSFEGGLGNSPLHF
TRBD1,TRBJ2-3,NA,TRBV7-6,TGTGCCAGCAGCCTCGGACAGGGGGCTGGCACAGATACGCAGTATTTT,CASSLGQGAGTDTQYF
TRBD1,TRBJ2-3,once,TRBV5-1,TGCGCCAGCACCACGGACAGGGGAGGTTGGGATACGCAGTATTTT,CASTTDRGGWDTQYF
NA,TRBJ2-7,NA,TRBV29-1,TGCAGCGGGCGAGGGGTTGGCGAGCAGTACTTC,CSGRGVGEQYF
TRBD1,TRBJ2-1,NA,TRBV6-6,TGTGCCAGCAGTTCCCCGGGACAGGGGGCCGCTGAGCAGTTCTTC,CASSSPGQGAAEQFF
NA,TRBJ1-2,NA,TRBV7-9,TGTGCCAGCAGCAGATCGGATGGCTACACCTTC,CASSRSDGYTF
TRBD2,TRBJ2-3,once,TRBV7-9,TGTGCCAGCAGCTTAAAATGGCGGCTAGCGGGAGTCGAAGATACGCAGTATTTT,CASSLKWRLAGVEDTQYF
NA,TRBJ2-1,NA,TRBV6-1,TGTGCCAGCAGTGAATTGGCTTATGAGCAGTTCTTC,CASSELAYEQFF
TRBD1,TRBJ1-2,NA,TRBV7-6,TGTGCCAGCAGCTTAGTCCAGGGGGAGATCTATGGCTACACCTTC,CASSLVQGEIYGYTF
NA,TRBJ2-5,NA,TRBV3-1/TRBV3-2,TGTGCCAGCAGCCAAGATTGGCCCTGGGGACAAGAGACCCAGTACTTC,CASSQDWPWGQETQYF
TRBD1,TRBJ1-1,NA,TRBV7-9,TGTGCCAGCAGCTTGGGGACGACAGGGGGAAAAAGAACTGAAGCTTTCTTT,CASSLGTTGGKRTEAFF
TRBD1,TRBJ1-2,NA,TRBV6-5,TGTGCCAGCAGAGCCGGGACAGACTATGGCTACACCTTC,CASRAGTDYGYTF
NA,TRBJ1-1,NA,TRBV18,TGTGCCAGCTCACCGCTTGTATTGAGGTGGACCACTGAAGCTTTCTTT,CASSPLVLRWTTEAFF
NA,TRBJ1-3,once,TRBV10-2,TGCGCCAGCGGAAGCCTTGGAAACACCATATATTTT,CASGSLGNTIYF
TRBD1,TRBJ2-2,NA,TRBV6-4,TGTGCCAGCAGCGAACAGGGGGCGCTGACCGGGGAGCTGTTTTTT,CASSEQGALTGELFF
TRBD2,TRBJ2-3,NA,TRBV5-1,TGCGCCAGCATGTCTAGCGGTAGCACAGATACGCAGTATTTT,CASMSSGSTDTQYF
TRBD1,TRBJ1-6,once,TRBV5-1,TGCGCCAGCAGCTTGGGAACAGGGGGCATACCCCTCCACTTT,CASSLGTGGIPLHF
NA,TRBJ2-1,NA,TRBV6-1,TGTGCCAGCAGTGAACTGGGGCAGGGAGACAATGAGCAGTTCTTC,CASSELGQGDNEQFF
NA,TRBJ2-3,NA,TRBV5-1,TGCGCCACCGCTCCGACGGGACACAAAGGCACAGATACGCAGTATTTT,CATAPTGHKGTDTQYF
TRBD2,TRBJ2-7,NA,TRBV30,TGTGCCTGGAGTCCTAGCGGGGTAGTCTACTACGAGCAGTACTTC,CAWSPSGVVYYEQYF